This T cell receptor (beta chain) was recovered during a study of blood T cell repertoires in COVID-19. Germline CDR1 reads MNHEY; CDR2 reads SVGEGT. After removal of 2 bases from V and 0 bases from J, the junction contained 1 base not matched to a gene. There are 15 residues in the CDR3. In its sample, this clone was seen once. Sequencing was performed with immunoSEQ multiplex PCR; in TCRdb, only in-frame clones are kept and a portion is missing. Seen here are nearly 95,000 clones, over 65% observed once, and the top ten hold around 4%. This chain uses TRBV6-2 or TRBV6-3 with TRBJ2-3; the match to TRBD1 covers 8 bases. The receptor's source is a man between 65 and 85 years old with COVID-19, enrolled during active disease. The source material was peripheral blood. The CDR3 reads CASSYQGASTDTQYF. In DNA form, the CDR3 reads TGTGCCAGCAGTTACCAGGGGGCTAGCACAGATACGCAGTATTTT.